The 19 T cell receptor beta chains below come from one sample, sequenced in a study of T cells in tuberculosis. The protocol was immunoSEQ multiplex PCR, while the TCRdb copy is restricted to in-frame clones and leaves out a portion. The sample holds 30,000 to 45,000 clones, 94% seen once. Input material: PBMCs. The receptors here all came from a donor between 10 and 35 years old with latent tuberculosis or without tuberculosis infection. Some clones in this sample may be carry-over from other donors' samples.

The gene calls are TRBV27 and TRBJ2-7; TRBD1 is a possible D gene (5 bases). This CDR3 spans 17 amino acids. With 5 bases removed from V and 0 bases from J, the gap between germline ends came to 20 bases. Germline V gene data show CDR1 as MNHEY and CDR2 as SMNVEV (reference sequence). In DNA, the CDR3 is TGTGCCAGCAGTACCCGCTCTGGACATTTAAGCTCCTACGAGCAGTACTTC. Its translation is CASSTRSGHLSSYEQYF.

This clone was seen just once. The chain joins TRBV5-1 to TRBJ1-6; D remains ambiguous. V was clipped by 4 bases and J by 9 bases, with 11 bases between them. Germline CDR1 and CDR2: SGHRS and YFSETQ. The CDR3 runs 13 residues. CDR3 protein: CASSPTPSSPLHF. The CDR3 bases are TGCGCCAGCAGCCCTACCCCTAGTTCACCCCTCCACTTT.

The chain carries TRBV11-2 and TRBJ2-2, with unresolved D. Trimming took 2 bases from V and 6 from J, leaving 13 bases between them. Germline CDR1 SGHAT, CDR2 FQNNGV. CDR3 length: 15 residues. This CDR3 is CASSLRGRYPGELFF. DNA for the CDR3: TGTGCCAGCAGCTTACGAGGCAGATACCCCGGGGAGCTGTTTTTT.

This clone came up once. The rearrangement uses TRBV9 and TRBJ2-1, with 9 bases fitting TRBD1. V gave up 0 bases and J gave up 3 bases; unmatched junction bases: 10. Looked up from germline, CDR1 is SGDLS and CDR2 is YYNGEE. The CDR3 runs to 18 residues. In nucleotides, the CDR3 is TGTGCCAGCAGCGTAGCTATAGGACAGGGGAAGTACTACAATGAGCAGTTCTTC. It translates to CASSVAIGQGKYYNEQFF. Looking up the rest from reference TRBV9 and TRBJ2-1 gives the full variable domain: DSGVTQTPKHLITATGQRVTLRCSPRSGDLSVYWYQQSLDQGLQFLIQYYNGEERAKGNILERFSAQQFPDLHSELNLSSLELGDSALYFCASSVAIGQGKYYNEQFFGPGTRLTVL.

V usage is TRBV10-1 and J usage is TRBJ1-1; TRBD1 aligns across 8 bases. Germline V gene lookup returns CDR1 WNHNN and CDR2 SYGVQD (reference sequence). CDR3 length: 14 amino acids. V lost 0 bases, J lost 10 bases, and 7 bases stayed unmatched. CDR3 in DNA: TGCGCCAGCAGTGAGTCCAGGGGGCGGGGAGGAGCTTTCTTT. Translated, it gives CASSESRGRGGAFF.

The chain is built from TRBV30 and TRBJ1-6; 7 bases fit TRBD1. V shed 4 bases and J 7 bases; nucleotides not matched to a gene: 19. The CDR3 is 18 residues long. From germline, CDR1 is GTSNPN and CDR2 SVGIG (reference sequence). CDR3 protein: CAWKRSQGDATANSPLHF. The CDR3 coding sequence is TGTGCCTGGAAGAGGAGTCAGGGGGACGCCACCGCCAATTCACCCCTCCACTTT.

The V and J genes are TRBV5-6 and TRBJ2-2, with D possibly TRBD2 on 6 matching bases. V dropped 5 bases and J dropped 4 bases, with 15 bases sitting between them. CDR1 is SGHDT, CDR2 YYEEEE, per germline. The CDR3 runs 15 residues. The CDR3: CASSFLGRGTGELFF. CDR3 coding DNA: TGTGCCAGCAGTTTCCTCGGGCGGGGCACCGGGGAGCTGTTTTTT.

The count of this clone is one. The chain has TRBV5-1 and TRBJ1-5; TRBD1 matches at 9 bases. Germline V gives CDR1 SGHRS, CDR2 YFSETQ. J lost 0 bases, V lost 4 bases, and 2 bases had no gene match. This CDR3 is 15 amino acids long. CDR3 in DNA: TGCGCCAGCAGCCCGACAGGGGGTAGCAATCAGCCCCAGCATTTT. Protein: CASSPTGGSNQPQHF.

This chain uses TRBV19 with TRBJ1-2; D uncertain. Germline V gene sequence: CDR1 LNHDA, CDR2 SQIVND (reference sequence). V lost 3 bases, J lost 0 bases, and 11 bases lay in between. The CDR3 runs 15 residues. This chain's CDR3 is CASSITGEANYGYTF. The CDR3 DNA follows: TGTGCCAGTAGTATCACCGGGGAAGCTAACTATGGCTACACCTTC.

This chain uses TRBV6-5 with TRBJ1-2, with 8 bases lining up with TRBD1. The CDR3 runs to 16 residues. The germline CDR1 and CDR2 sequences are MNHEY and SVGAGI. V trimming: 0 bases; J trimming: 1 base; junction bases outside the gene matches: 4. The CDR3 nucleotides read TGTGCCAGCAGTTACTCGAGAACAGGGGGTAACTATGGCTACACCTTC. As protein: CASSYSRTGGNYGYTF.

V usage is TRBV7-2 and J usage is TRBJ1-5; D gene unclear. The CDR3 runs 15 residues. Germline lookup yields CDR1 SGHTA and CDR2 FQGNSA. V lost 5 bases to trimming and J lost 1 base, with 12 bases between them. CDR3 amino acids: CASSAQLNSNQPQHF. The CDR3 DNA reads as TGTGCCAGCAGCGCTCAACTAAACAGCAATCAGCCCCAGCATTTT.

The V and J genes are TRBV7-3 and TRBJ1-2; D gene unclear. CDR3 length: 13 residues. Germline V gives CDR1 SGHTA, CDR2 FQGTGA. The V end lost 2 bases, the J end lost 4 bases, and 8 bases lay between the germline ends. The CDR3, as DNA: TGTGCCAGCAGCTTAGGGGAGGGCTATGGCTACACCTTC. This sequence encodes CASSLGEGYGYTF.

This chain links TRBV30 with TRBJ1-1; maybe TRBD1 (5 bases). The CDR3 consists of 15 residues. Germline CDR1 GTSNPN, CDR2 SVGIG (reference sequence). Between the trimmed V and J ends, which lost 1 base and 0 bases, there was a span of 12 bases. CDR3 coding DNA: TGTGCCTGGAGTGAAGGAGGGGTCATGAACACTGAAGCTTTCTTT. Its protein is CAWSEGGVMNTEAFF.

The chain is built from TRBV18 and TRBJ1-4; maybe TRBD1 (5 bases). V lost 3 bases and J lost 5, with 16 bases in between. The length of the CDR3 is 16 residues. Germline CDR1 reads KGHSH; CDR2 reads LQKENI. The CDR3 here is CASSPYGHSGNEKLFF. CDR3 DNA sequence: TGTGCCAGCTCACCCTACGGACACTCCGGGAATGAAAAACTGTTTTTT.

The chain couples TRBV4-1 to TRBJ2-3, with 13 bases that match TRBD2. Unmatched junction bases numbered 7, after V lost 3 bases and J lost 4 bases. CDR1 is MGHRA and CDR2 is YSYEKL in the germline V gene. The CDR3 loop spans 17 amino acids. CDR3 coding DNA: TGCGCCAGCAGCCAGGTACTAGCGGGGGGGCCCTCAGATACGCAGTATTTT. This gives the protein CASSQVLAGGPSDTQYF.

The sample holds one count of this clone. The V call is TRBV25-1, the J call TRBJ1-3; D may be TRBD1 (6 bases). Trimming took off 6 bases at V and 4 bases at J, with 16 bases between the two ends. Germline V lookup: CDR1 MGHDK, CDR2 SYGVNS. This CDR3 region has 15 residues. The CDR3 DNA follows: TGTGCCAGCAGCCCCCAACAGGGTTCCGGAAACACCATATATTTT. Amino acids: CASSPQQGSGNTIYF.

This chain connects TRBV6-1 to TRBJ1-1, with D possibly matching TRBD1 (6 bases). Germline V CDR1 and CDR2: MNHNS, SASEGT. The V end lost 0 bases, the J end lost 1 base, and 9 bases lay between the germline ends. This CDR3 contains 15 residues. In nucleotides, the CDR3 is TGTGCCAGCAGTGAAGCTGGACAGACGAACACTGAAGCTTTCTTT. This codes for CASSEAGQTNTEAFF.

V is TRBV6-1 and J is TRBJ2-7; 9 nucleotides align to TRBD1. Germline-derived CDR1 and CDR2 are MNHNS and SASEGT. The CDR3 covers 14 residues. After removal of 9 bases from V and 7 bases from J, the junction contained 13 bases not matched to a gene. CDR3 nucleotides: TGTGCCAGGACGCTCCGGGACAGGGCGGGAGAGCAGTACGTC. Translating gives CARTLRDRAGEQYV.

The J gene is TRBJ1-2, the V gene TRBV18; TRBD1 might be the D (5 bases). The length of the CDR3 is 12 residues. Germline CDR1 KGHSH, CDR2 LQKENI. V was trimmed by 6 bases and J by 8 bases, leaving 13 bases between them. As DNA, the CDR3 is TGTGCCAGCTCCACCCCGGGGGTCGGCTACACCTTC. It translates to CASSTPGVGYTF. Variable domain in full (rest from reference TRBV18 and TRBJ1-2): NAGVMQNPRHLVRRRGQEARLRCSPMKGHSHVYWYRQLPEEGLKFMVYLQKENIIDESGMPKERFSAEFPKEGPSILRIQQVVRGDSAAYFCASSTPGVGYTFGSGTRLTVV.